Sequencing of this T cell receptor beta chain was carried out in a study of CD8 T cells in ankylosing spondylitis (dated by TCRdb to 2016 to 2017). General notes on the study: The study profiled T cell receptor beta repertoires in healthy donors and ankylosing spondylitis patients to find disease-linked TCR variants. In total, the full study cohort was made up of some 100 healthy donors and 25 or so ankylosing spondylitis patients. Peripheral blood was sampled, and synovial fluid was additionally collected from ankylosing spondylitis patients.

These reads were obtained on an Illumina HiSeq 2500. Quantitative 5'-RACE with molecular barcodes was the method used to prepare the TCR beta libraries. Under the source paper's analysis protocol: A new computational method based on a probabilistic model of VDJ rearrangement was used to identify disease-linked TCR variants. TCRdb passed the public sequencing reads through fastp at Q25 and MiXCR, retaining productive beta sequences. One record per CDR3 amino acid sequence lists the most common genes and DNA. It is TCRdb's table, rather than the study itself, that gives the V and J calls and clone size. This sample holds 650,000 to 800,000 distinct CDR3 sequences; around 20% were observed only once. The leading ten clones occupy roughly a fifth of the sample. There are 13 amino acids in the CDR3, from cysteine to phenylalanine inclusive. The sequence is cut down to CDR3 DNA, 39 bases in frame from base 1. V gives up 2 bases and J gives up 3 bases, and the segment between their germline ends measures 7 bases. As encoded in the germline V gene, CDR1 is MNHEY while CDR2 is SVGAGI.

Points the paper makes about the study in general: Some TCR beta motif variants had previously been reported in synovial fluid and blood of reactive arthritis patients, which suggested common disease-initiation mechanisms. According to the report, matched synovial fluid samples from ankylosing spondylitis patients were significantly enriched for the disease-linked clones. Blood from ankylosing spondylitis patients appeared to be characterized by a TCR beta motif made up of seven or eight highly homologous amino acid variants. In peripheral blood, the disease-linked clones were found at relatively low frequencies and had a CD8+ phenotype.

This clonotype was detected only a few times. Its antigen has not been determined. Base-call qualities are not available, and no considerably larger clone is one nucleotide away. The sequence was obtained from a male donor with ankylosing spondylitis. Specimen: blood, either unsorted or a sorted T cell fraction (not recorded which). The chain links TRBV6-5 with TRBJ1-2; 5 matching bases give a weak D call of TRBD1. The nucleotide sequence is TGTGCCAGCAGTTACGGGGGAGACTATGGCTACACCTTC. Its protein product is CASSYGGDYGYTF.